The sequence of this TCR beta chain was determined in a study of shared T cell receptors in the human thymus. Repertoires were generated with immunoSEQ multiplex PCR, while TCRdb's copy carries only in-frame clones and drops some. This repertoire shows approximately 400,000 clones, over 90% found once; its top ten account for roughly 0.021%. J gave up 5 bases and V 5 bases, and 14 bases lay outside the gene matches. Germline CDR1 is SGHVS and CDR2 is FNYEAQ. The CDR3 extends over 16 amino acids. The chain links TRBV7-6 to TRBJ1-2; 7 positions match TRBD1. This receptor was obtained from a human donor. The sequenced sample was thymocytes. The CDR3 DNA sequence: TGTGCCAGCAGCCGCCACAGGGGATTTGGTATATATGGCTACACCTTC. As protein: CASSRHRGFGIYGYTF.